The clone carrying this T cell receptor beta chain was recorded a few times. Its antigen is still unknown. This CDR3 comprises 16 residues. Blood was drawn once from each donor into heparinised tubes. The draws averaged about 0.12 L. The sample is drawn from a study of beta chain features in type 1 diabetes. Study background: Patients looked much like healthy donors when it came to age, gender and cell yields. In all, around 100 million sorted cells from all samples were analyzed.

The sequenced template was cDNA made from the entire isolated RNA. Clones were sequenced by immunoSEQ multiplex PCR, and TCRdb holds only the in-frame ones, with some missing. The sample holds 95,000 to 150,000 clones, roughly 15% seen once. Broader study findings: At VDJ recombination sites, type 1 diabetes patients had fewer insertions and more deleted nucleotides. Significant though moderate, a shortening of TCRB CDR3s appeared in all four CD4+ subsets of Type 1 diabetes patients.

Sequencing was done on a sample of central memory CD4+ T cells from blood. The chain has TRBV21-1 and TRBJ1-5; the D call in the table, TRBD1, was not verified against the DNA. TRBV21-1 is assigned pseudogene status. The sequence came from a young man with type 1 diabetes. DNA of the CDR3: TGTGCCAGCAGCAAAGTTTGGGACAGGGCCTATCAGCCCCAGCATTTT. Amino acid sequence: CASSKVWDRAYQPQHF.